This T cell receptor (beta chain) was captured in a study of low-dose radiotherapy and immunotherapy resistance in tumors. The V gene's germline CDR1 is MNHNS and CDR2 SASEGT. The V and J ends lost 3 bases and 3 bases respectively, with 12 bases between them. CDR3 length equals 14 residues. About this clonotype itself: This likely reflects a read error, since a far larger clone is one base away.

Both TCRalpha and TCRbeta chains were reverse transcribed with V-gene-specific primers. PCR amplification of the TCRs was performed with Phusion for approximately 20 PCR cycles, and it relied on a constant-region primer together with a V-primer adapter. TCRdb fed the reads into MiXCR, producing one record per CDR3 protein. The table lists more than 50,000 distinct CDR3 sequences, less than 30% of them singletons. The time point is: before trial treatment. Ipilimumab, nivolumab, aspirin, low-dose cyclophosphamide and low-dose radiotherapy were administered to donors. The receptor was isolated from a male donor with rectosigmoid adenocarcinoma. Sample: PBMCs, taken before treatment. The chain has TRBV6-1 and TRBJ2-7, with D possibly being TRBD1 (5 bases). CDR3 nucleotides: TGTGCCAGCAGTGACCAGGCAGGGTTCTACGAGCAGTACTTC. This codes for CASSDQAGFYEQYF.